The 25 T cell receptor beta chains below were found in one sample sequenced in a study of fetal regulatory T cell absence and autoimmunity. The data were produced by immunoSEQ multiplex PCR, yet TCRdb's version contains in-frame clones alone and is incomplete. In the table there are about 43,000 clones, approximately 80% of which are singletons. Sequences were obtained from cord blood. These TCRs come from a newborn boy with IPEX syndrome.

V usage is TRBV9 and J usage is TRBJ1-1; D possibly corresponds to TRBD1 (6 bases). Per the germline V gene, CDR1 is SGDLS and CDR2 is YYNGEE. CDR3 size: 15 residues. Deletions cut 4 bases from V and 1 base from J, with 14 bases between. CDR3: CASSPKQGWNTEAFF. The CDR3 nucleotides read TGTGCCAGCAGCCCAAAACAGGGCTGGAACACTGAAGCTTTCTTT.

J is TRBJ2-3 and V is TRBV7-6; 10 nucleotides line up with TRBD2. After removal of 5 bases from V and 0 bases from J, the junction contained 11 bases not matched to a gene. Germline CDR1 reads SGHVS; CDR2 reads FNYEAQ. This CDR3 has 18 amino acids. The chain's CDR3 is CASSQRLAGAYSTDTQYF. CDR3 DNA sequence: TGTGCCAGCAGCCAGCGGCTAGCGGGGGCCTATAGCACAGATACGCAGTATTTT.

The rearrangement uses TRBV19 and TRBJ2-5; no definite D call. Per germline, CDR1 LNHDA and CDR2 SQIVND (reference sequence). The germline V and J ends were trimmed by 5 bases and 5 bases, with 12 bases remaining between them. The CDR3 is made up of 13 amino acids. The CDR3 reads CASSAADRETQYF. The CDR3, as DNA: TGTGCCAGTAGTGCGGCCGATAGGGAGACCCAGTACTTC.

The chain employs TRBV2 and TRBJ1-2; unclear D gene. This CDR3 region has 13 residues. Trimming pared 3 bases from V and 2 bases from J, leaving 7 bases between. Per germline, CDR1 SNHLY and CDR2 FYNNEI. This chain's CDR3 is CASSDPVNYGYTF. The CDR3 DNA follows: TGTGCCAGCAGTGACCCCGTGAACTATGGCTACACCTTC.

The chain recombines TRBV5-1 with TRBJ1-1; 7 bases match TRBD1. In germline, CDR1 is SGHRS, CDR2 YFSETQ. The CDR3 totals 15 residues. V lost 4 bases and J lost 0; bases outside the gene matches: 6. The CDR3 DNA is TGCGCCAGCAGCAATACACAGGGGATGAACACTGAAGCTTTCTTT. The encoded protein is CASSNTQGMNTEAFF.

This clone was seen a handful of times. V is TRBV10-3 and J is TRBJ2-1; 8 nucleotides agree with TRBD2. The V and J ends lost 10 bases and 6 bases, in that order; junction bases with no gene match: 2. CDR1 ENHRY and CDR2 SYGVKD come from the germline V gene. The CDR3 spans 11 residues. The CDR3 DNA is TGTGCCACAAGCGGGGGCAATGAGCAGTTCTTC. Translating gives CATSGGNEQFF.

This rearrangement joins TRBV7-2 to TRBJ2-7; D perhaps matches TRBD1 (7 bases). The CDR3 covers 15 residues. Trimming pared 2 bases from V and 4 bases from J, leaving 15 bases between. The V gene's germline CDR1 is SGHTA and CDR2 FQGNSA. The CDR3 here is CASSLRRQGLYEQYF. For the CDR3, the DNA is TGTGCCAGCAGCTTAAGGAGACAGGGACTGTACGAGCAGTACTTC.

Only one count was recorded for this clone. This chain links TRBV6-6 with TRBJ1-2; TRBD1 is a possible D gene (5 bases). The V and J ends lost 6 bases and 14 bases respectively, with 19 bases between them. Germline V gene sequence: CDR1 MNHNY, CDR2 SVGAGI (reference sequence). There are 12 residues in the CDR3. Here the CDR3 DNA reads TGTGCCAGCAGGCCTCAAAATCAGGGTTGGACCTTC. This encodes CASRPQNQGWTF.

This chain connects TRBV19 to TRBJ1-4, with 8 bases fitting TRBD1. Germline V lookup: CDR1 LNHDA, CDR2 SQIVND (reference sequence). CDR3 length: 15 amino acids. With V trimmed by 5 bases and J by 5 bases, 7 bases remained unmatched. The CDR3 coding sequence is TGTGCCAGTAGTCTATGGACAGGGATGAATGAAAAACTGTTTTTT. Protein product: CASSLWTGMNEKLFF. Full variable domain (outside the CDR3, taken from reference TRBV19 and TRBJ1-4): DGGITQSPKYLFRKEGQNVTLSCEQNLNHDAMYWYRQDPGQGLRLIYYSQIVNDFQKGDIAEGYSVSREKKESFPLTVTSAQKNPTAFYLCASSLWTGMNEKLFFGSGTQLSVL.

The chain couples TRBV10-2 to TRBJ2-7; 13 bases map to TRBD2. The germline CDR1 and CDR2 sequences are WSHSY and SAAADI. V dropped 6 bases and J dropped 6; count of bases not matched to a gene: 2. The CDR3 sequence is 13 residues long. Written as DNA, the CDR3 is TGCGCCAGCAGGGGACTAGCGGGGATCGAGCAGTACTTC. Translated: CASRGLAGIEQYF.

As concerns this clone: The sample contains more than one DNA sequence encoding this CDR3. The genes are TRBV11-2 and TRBJ2-7; D is unclear. Per germline, CDR1 SGHAT and CDR2 FQNNGV. The CDR3 is made up of 13 amino acids. The ends were cut back, 1 base at V and 0 bases at J, with 4 bases in the middle. The CDR3 nucleotides are TGTGCCAGCAGCTTAGGAGACTCCTACGAGCAGTACTTC. As protein: CASSLGDSYEQYF.

The rearrangement uses TRBV6-4 and TRBJ1-5, with 7 bases identical to TRBD1. Germline CDR1 and CDR2: MRHNA and SNTAGT. V shed 4 bases and J 2 bases; nucleotides not matched to a gene: 5. The CDR3 runs 15 residues. CDR3 in amino acids: CASSGQGGGNQPQHF. CDR3 coding DNA: TGTGCCAGCAGTGGACAGGGAGGGGGCAATCAGCCCCAGCATTTT.

The rearrangement joins TRBV30 to TRBJ2-7; D is perhaps TRBD2 (7 bases). V was pared by 4 bases and J by 7 bases, with 17 bases between. Looked up from germline, CDR1 is GTSNPN and CDR2 is SVGIG (reference sequence). This CDR3 has 13 residues. The CDR3 spells CAWNGLGGGEQYF. The CDR3 region has the DNA TGTGCCTGGAATGGACTAGGGGGAGGAGAGCAGTACTTC.

The chain has TRBV6-1 and TRBJ1-3; the D is unclear. CDR1 and CDR2 from the germline V gene are MNHNS and SASEGT. The length of the CDR3 is 16 residues. V gave up 1 base and J gave up 0 bases, with 10 bases separating them. This CDR3 reads CASSEGRKSSGNTIYF. In nucleotides, the CDR3 is TGTGCCAGCAGTGAAGGAAGGAAAAGCTCTGGAAACACCATATATTTT.

The CDR3 DNA reads as TGTGCCAGCAGCTTGGCCAGAACCACAGATACGCAGTATTTT. It yields the protein CASSLARTTDTQYF. The rearrangement links TRBV5-5 to TRBJ2-3; no clear D gene. Between the trimmed V and J ends, which lost 0 bases and 2 bases, there was a span of 7 bases. CDR1 SGHKS and CDR2 YYEKEE come from the germline V gene (reference sequence). The CDR3 runs 14 residues. Complete variable domain (other parts from reference TRBV5-5 and TRBJ2-3): DAGVTQSPTHLIKTRGQQVTLRCSPISGHKSVSWYQQVLGQGPQFIFQYYEKEERGRGNFPDRFSARQFPNYSSELNVNALLLGDSALYLCASSLARTTDTQYFGPGTRLTVL.

J is TRBJ1-5 and V is TRBV7-2; the D is unclear. There are 12 residues in the CDR3. V lost 7 bases, J lost 5 bases, and 9 bases lay in between. Germline CDR1 SGHTA, CDR2 FQGNSA. As DNA, the CDR3 is TGTGCCAGCACGGGTTTAGATCAGCCCCAGCATTTT. Translating it yields CASTGLDQPQHF.

V is TRBV18 and J is TRBJ2-7; D may be TRBD2 (6 bases). Germline CDR1 KGHSH, CDR2 LQKENI. The CDR3 loop spans 13 amino acids. The V end was cut by 4 bases, the J end by 5 bases, with 12 bases between. The CDR3 DNA is TGTGCCAGCTCACTAACGGGGGTCGACGAGCAGTACTTC. Translation: CASSLTGVDEQYF.

In the case of this clone: This same CDR3 is encoded by further DNA sequences in the sample. The V gene is TRBV10-3, the J gene TRBJ2-1, with D perhaps TRBD2 (6 bases). Trimming took 4 bases from V and 5 from J, leaving 21 bases between them. CDR3 length: 17 amino acids. Germline values: CDR1 ENHRY, CDR2 SYGVKD. The chain's CDR3 is CAISGLGTSGRNNEQFF. As DNA, the CDR3 is TGTGCCATCAGTGGCCTCGGGACCAGCGGGCGGAACAATGAGCAGTTCTTC.

This chain joins TRBV6-1 and TRBJ2-1; the D gene is possibly TRBD1 (7 bases). The germline V gene has CDR1 MNHNS and CDR2 SASEGT. The CDR3 has 17 amino acids. Trimming removed 1 base at V and 8 bases at J, with 21 bases between. Written as DNA, the CDR3 is TGTGCCAGCAGTGAAGAGATCGGGGGACAGTGGAAATATGAGCAGTTCTTC. This gives the protein CASSEEIGGQWKYEQFF.

The rearrangement uses TRBV7-2 and TRBJ1-2, with D unresolved. CDR3 size: 14 residues. The V end lost 2 bases, the J end lost 4 bases, and 11 bases lay between the germline ends. CDR1 SGHTA and CDR2 FQGNSA come from the germline V gene. In nucleotides, the CDR3 is TGTGCCAGCAGCTTATCGCCAGCGATCTATGGCTACACCTTC. Residues: CASSLSPAIYGYTF.

This chain joins TRBV5-1 and TRBJ2-7, with 9 bases aligning to TRBD1. The CDR3 sequence is 12 residues long. In germline, CDR1 is SGHRS, CDR2 YFSETQ. The J segment lost 6 bases and the V segment lost 4 bases, leaving 2 bases of the junction unmatched. The DNA for the CDR3 is TGCGCCAGCAGCACGACAGGGGGCGAGCAGTACTTC. Protein sequence: CASSTTGGEQYF.

This chain links TRBV6-5 with TRBJ2-7; 7 nucleotides agree with TRBD2. This CDR3 has 13 amino acids. V shed 6 bases, J shed 4 bases, and the junction held 6 bases outside the gene matches. CDR1 and CDR2 (germline): MNHEY, SVGAGI. DNA for the CDR3: TGTGCCAGCAGAGGGAGGGAAGCATACGAGCAGTACTTC. Its protein product is CASRGREAYEQYF.

This chain links TRBV7-6 with TRBJ2-3; 11 bases are a match to TRBD1. The V gene's germline CDR1 is SGHVS and CDR2 FNYEAQ. The trim removed 4 bases at V and 0 bases at J, leaving 9 bases unmatched. The CDR3 sequence is 18 residues long. CDR3 amino acids: CASSSGQGAKSSTDTQYF. DNA of the CDR3: TGTGCCAGCAGCTCCGGACAGGGGGCAAAAAGTAGCACAGATACGCAGTATTTT.

The chain carries TRBV27 and TRBJ2-5; 10 bases are shared with TRBD2. Trimming took 5 bases from V and 1 from J; bases not matched to a gene: 7. Germline V gene sequence: CDR1 MNHEY, CDR2 SMNVEV (reference sequence). The CDR3 contains 16 residues. The CDR3 nucleotides read TGTGCCAGCAGTCCAAGAAGCGGGGGGGTCCAAGAGACCCAGTACTTC. Its translation is CASSPRSGGVQETQYF.

This chain links TRBV4-1 with TRBJ2-7, with D perhaps TRBD1 (5 bases). The germline V gene encodes CDR1 MGHRA and CDR2 YSYEKL. CDR3 length: 12 amino acids. Trimming took 1 base from V and 6 from J, leaving 7 bases between them. The CDR3 DNA is TGCGCCAGCAGCCAAGCAGGGTCCGAGCAGTACTTC. Protein product: CASSQAGSEQYF.